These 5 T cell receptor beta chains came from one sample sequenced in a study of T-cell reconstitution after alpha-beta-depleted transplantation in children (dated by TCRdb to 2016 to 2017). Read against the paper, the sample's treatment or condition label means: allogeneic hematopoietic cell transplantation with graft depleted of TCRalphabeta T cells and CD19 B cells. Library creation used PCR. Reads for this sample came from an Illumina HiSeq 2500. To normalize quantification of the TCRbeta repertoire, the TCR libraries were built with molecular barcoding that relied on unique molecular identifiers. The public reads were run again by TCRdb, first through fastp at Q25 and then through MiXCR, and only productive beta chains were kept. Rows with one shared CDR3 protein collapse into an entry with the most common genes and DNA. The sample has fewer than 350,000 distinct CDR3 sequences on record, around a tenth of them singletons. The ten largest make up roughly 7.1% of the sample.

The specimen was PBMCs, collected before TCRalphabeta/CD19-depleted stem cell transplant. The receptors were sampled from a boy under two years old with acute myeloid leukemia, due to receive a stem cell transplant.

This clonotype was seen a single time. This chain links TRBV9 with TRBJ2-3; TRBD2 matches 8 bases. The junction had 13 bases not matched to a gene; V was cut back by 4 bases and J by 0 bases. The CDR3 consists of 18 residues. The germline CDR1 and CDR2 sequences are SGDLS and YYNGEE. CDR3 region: CASSPQPLAGLSTDTQYF. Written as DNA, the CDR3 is TGTGCCAGCAGCCCCCAGCCCCTAGCGGGTCTCAGCACAGATACGCAGTATTTT. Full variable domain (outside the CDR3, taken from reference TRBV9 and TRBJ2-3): DSGVTQTPKHLITATGQRVTLRCSPRSGDLSVYWYQQSLDQGLQFLIQYYNGEERAKGNILERFSAQQFPDLHSELNLSSLELGDSALYFCASSPQPLAGLSTDTQYFGPGTRLTVL.

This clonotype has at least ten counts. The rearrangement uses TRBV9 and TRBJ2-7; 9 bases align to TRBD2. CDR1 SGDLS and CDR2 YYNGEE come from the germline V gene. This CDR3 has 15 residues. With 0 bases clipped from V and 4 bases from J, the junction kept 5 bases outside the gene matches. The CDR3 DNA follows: TGTGCCAGCAGCGTAGATAGCGGGAGACGGTACGAGCAGTACTTC. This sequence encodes CASSVDSGRRYEQYF.

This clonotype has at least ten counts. This chain's CDR3 is CSVRGNTEAFF. The DNA of the CDR3 is TGCAGCGTACGGGGGAACACTGAAGCTTTCTTT. This chain links TRBV29-1 with TRBJ1-1; D is uncertain. The CDR3 consists of 11 residues. Between the trimmed V and J ends, which lost 6 bases and 1 base, there was a span of 6 bases. Germline V gene data show CDR1 as SQVTM and CDR2 as ANQGSEA.

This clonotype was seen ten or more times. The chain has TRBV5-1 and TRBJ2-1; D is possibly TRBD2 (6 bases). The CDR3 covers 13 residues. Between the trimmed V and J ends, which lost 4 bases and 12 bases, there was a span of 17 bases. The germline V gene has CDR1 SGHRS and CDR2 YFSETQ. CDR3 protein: CASSSFREPAQFF. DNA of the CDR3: TGCGCCAGCAGCAGTTTCCGGGAGCCTGCGCAGTTCTTC.

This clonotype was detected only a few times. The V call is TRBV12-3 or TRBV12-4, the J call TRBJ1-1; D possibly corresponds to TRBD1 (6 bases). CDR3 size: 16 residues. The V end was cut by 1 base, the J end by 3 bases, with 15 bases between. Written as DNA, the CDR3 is TGTGCCAGCAGTTTAGGCCCTTGGGGGGCCGACACTGAAGCTTTCTTT. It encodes CASSLGPWGADTEAFF.